This T cell receptor beta chain was captured by sequencing in a study of beta chain features in type 1 diabetes. Study observations and caveats: Moderately but significantly shorter TCRB CDR3s were found in Type 1 diabetes patients in all four CD4+ subsets.

Using CD45RO/CCR7/CD25/CD127/CD95/CD27, CD4+ naive, central memory, regulatory and stem cell-like memory cells were sorted. As for this clone: Its antigen is as yet unknown.

The CDR3 covers 15 residues. Germline V gives CDR1 MNHNS, CDR2 SASEGT. V was clipped by 7 bases and J by 5 bases; unmatched bases: 10. Investigators reverse transcribed all isolated RNA, so they sequenced expressed TCRB transcripts. Some clones are missing from TCRdb's copy, which holds only in-frame ones; the method was immunoSEQ multiplex PCR. The sample has 200,000 to 300,000 clones, around 20% seen once; the top ten hold roughly 0.028%. The source is a woman aged 35 to 49 with type 1 diabetes. J is TRBJ2-5 and V is TRBV6-1, with 10 positions matching TRBD2. The sample comprised naive CD4+ T cells from blood. The DNA of the CDR3 is TGTGCCAGCATGGCTAGCGGGGGCCGGGGGGAGACCCAGTACTTC. As protein: CASMASGGRGETQYF.